This TCR beta chain appears in the sequencing data of a study of cytomegalovirus exposure and HLA in healthy donors. Study overall: The roughly 700 first-cohort repertoires shared a platform with the approximately 120 validation repertoires, as reported in a later analysis. Study observations and caveats: Specificity for CMV antigens was confirmed in vitro for three of the CMV-associated chains.

This clone was counted only a few times. What it recognizes is unknown. Clones were read by immunoSEQ multiplex PCR, and TCRdb kept only the in-frame ones, dropping some. This sample has under 250,000 clones, with approximately 82% found just once. The sequence came from a woman aged 18-30 years in good health and CMV-seronegative. Sequencing input: PBMCs.

The DNA of the CDR3 is TGTGCCAGCAGCTCGAACATGAACACTGAAGCTTTCTTT. Translating gives CASSSNMNTEAFF. J is TRBJ1-1 and V is TRBV7-3, with unresolved D. Germline-derived CDR1 and CDR2 are SGHTA and FQGTGA. The CDR3 totals 13 residues. The V and J ends lost 4 bases and 0 bases respectively, with 6 bases between them.